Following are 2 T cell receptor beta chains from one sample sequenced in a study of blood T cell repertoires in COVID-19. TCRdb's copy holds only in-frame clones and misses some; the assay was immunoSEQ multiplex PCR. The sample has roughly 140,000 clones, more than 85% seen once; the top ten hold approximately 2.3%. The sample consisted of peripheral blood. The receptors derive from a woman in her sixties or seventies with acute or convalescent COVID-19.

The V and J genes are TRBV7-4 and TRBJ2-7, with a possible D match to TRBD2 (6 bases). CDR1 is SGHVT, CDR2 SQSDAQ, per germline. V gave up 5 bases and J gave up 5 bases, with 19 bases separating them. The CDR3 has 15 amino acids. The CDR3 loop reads CASSQVPGLSNEQYV. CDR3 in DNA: TGTGCCAGCAGCCAAGTACCGGGACTGTCCAACGAGCAGTACGTC.

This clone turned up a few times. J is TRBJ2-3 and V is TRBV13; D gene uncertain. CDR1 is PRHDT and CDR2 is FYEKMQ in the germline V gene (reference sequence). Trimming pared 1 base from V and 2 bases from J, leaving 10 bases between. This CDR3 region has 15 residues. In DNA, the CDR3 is TGTGCCAGCAGCTTAGTATCTGACTCCACAGATACGCAGTATTTT. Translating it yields CASSLVSDSTDTQYF.